This TCR beta chain was sequenced for a study of OX40 agonist ivuxolimab in advanced cancers. Study-level points and caveats: The 0.1-3.0 mg/kg partial responders had among the lowest clonal expansion.

For this clone: What it binds is unknown.

Looked up from germline, CDR1 is SGHAT and CDR2 is FQNNGV. The CDR3 is 14 residues long. Trimming removed 10 bases at V and 5 bases at J, with 20 bases between. The method was immunoSEQ multiplex PCR; TCRdb's version includes in-frame clones alone and lacks a portion of them. Of under 100,000 clones detected, roughly 80% appear once; the ten largest clones hold around 4.2%. This clonotype was sampled from an adult with an advanced solid tumor such as melanoma, head and neck, liver or kidney cancer. J is TRBJ1-1 and V is TRBV11-2; D is undetermined. Here the sequenced sample was CD4+ or CD8+ T cells sorted from blood, taken in a trial of the OX40 agonist ivuxolimab. The CDR3 DNA reads TGTGCCACAAAGAGGCAGGCCGGTGGGACTGAAGCTTTCTTT. Protein sequence: CATKRQAGGTEAFF.